This TCR beta chain was obtained from a study of T cell responses to AZD1222 COVID-19 vaccine. Study results and limitations: Repertoires were obtained solely post-peak T cell response. Donors in the cohort were predominantly white British and more often female, and clonal diversity was possibly underestimated. Breadth and depth of Spike-specific TCRs rose after two AZD1222 doses. Reportedly, nearly half the spike-specific TCRs target unmutated variant regions.

For this clone: Antigen specificity is unknown.

Produced via immunoSEQ multiplex PCR; TCRdb's table is partial and in-frame only. This table has roughly 200,000 clones, 90% to 95% appearing once. The CDR3 is 13 amino acids. From germline, CDR1 is MNHEY and CDR2 SVGEGT. Deletions cut 2 bases from V and 8 bases from J, with 12 bases between. V gene TRBV6-2 or TRBV6-3 combines with J gene TRBJ1-2; D remains ambiguous. The material sequenced was peripheral blood, taken 28 days after the second dose of the MenACWY control vaccine. The clonotype originates from an adult who received the MenACWY meningococcal vaccine as a control. Here the CDR3 reads CASSYEILSGYTF. The CDR3 region has the DNA TGTGCCAGCAGTTACGAAATTCTCTCGGGCTACACCTTC.